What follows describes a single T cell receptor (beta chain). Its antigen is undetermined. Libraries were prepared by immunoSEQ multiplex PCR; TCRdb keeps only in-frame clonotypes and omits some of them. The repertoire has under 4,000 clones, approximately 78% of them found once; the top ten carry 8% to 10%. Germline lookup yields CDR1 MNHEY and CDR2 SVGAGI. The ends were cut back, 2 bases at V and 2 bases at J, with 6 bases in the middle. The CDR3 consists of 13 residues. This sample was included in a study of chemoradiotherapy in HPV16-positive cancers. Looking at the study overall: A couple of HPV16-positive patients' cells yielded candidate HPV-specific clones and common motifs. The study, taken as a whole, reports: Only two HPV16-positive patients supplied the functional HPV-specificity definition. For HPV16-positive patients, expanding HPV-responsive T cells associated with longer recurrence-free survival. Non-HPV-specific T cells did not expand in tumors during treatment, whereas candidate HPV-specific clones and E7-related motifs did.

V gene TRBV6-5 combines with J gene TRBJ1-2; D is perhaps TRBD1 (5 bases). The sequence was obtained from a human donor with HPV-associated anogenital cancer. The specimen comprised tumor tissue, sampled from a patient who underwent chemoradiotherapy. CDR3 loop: CASSYDRNYGYTF. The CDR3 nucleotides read TGTGCCAGCAGTTACGACAGAAACTATGGCTACACCTTC.